Each of the 13 T cell receptor beta chains below was sequenced from the same sample in a study of shared clonotypes between healthy human individuals. The naive CD8 population came from CD45RO-negative cells selected for CCR7, without terminally differentiated effector memory CD45RA+ cells. Libraries were prepared by immunoSEQ multiplex PCR; TCRdb keeps only in-frame clonotypes and omits some of them. The sample includes approximately 590,000 clones, around 95% of them seen just once. The sample was naive CD8+ T cells sorted from blood. The receptors derive from a woman aged 25 to 39 in good health.

The chain couples TRBV7-8 to TRBJ2-1, with 16 bases identical to TRBD2. With V trimmed by 6 bases and J by 4 bases, 12 bases remained unmatched. CDR3 size: 19 residues. Germline CDR1 reads SGHVS; CDR2 reads FQNEAQ. The CDR3 region is CASSQGLAGGPPPYNEQFF. The DNA of the CDR3 is TGTGCCAGCAGTCAGGGACTAGCGGGAGGGCCGCCCCCTTACAATGAGCAGTTCTTC.

This clone has a single count. This chain connects TRBV27 to TRBJ1-1; D is ambiguous. CDR3 length equals 12 residues. V was clipped by 6 bases and J by 10 bases, with 15 bases between them. Per germline, CDR1 MNHEY and CDR2 SMNVEV (reference sequence). The CDR3: CASSPKFRGAFF. In DNA, the CDR3 is TGTGCCAGCAGCCCAAAGTTCCGAGGAGCTTTCTTT.

This chain uses TRBV11-2 with TRBJ2-7; D is possibly TRBD2 (6 bases). CDR1 and CDR2 from the germline V gene are SGHAT and FQNNGV. The CDR3 consists of 14 residues. Trimming pared 3 bases from V and 3 bases from J, leaving 12 bases between. CDR3 amino acids: CASSLGLLGYEQYF. The CDR3 DNA reads TGTGCCAGCAGCTTGGGACTCCTCGGCTACGAGCAGTACTTC.

This clone was recorded once. CDR3 DNA sequence: TGTGCCAGCAGTTTAGCGGGAGGGCCGACAGATACGCAGTATTTT. Amino acid sequence: CASSLAGGPTDTQYF. The chain links TRBV27 to TRBJ2-3; TRBD2 aligns across 9 bases. This CDR3 contains 15 residues. V trimming: 2 bases; J trimming: 3 bases; junction bases outside the gene matches: 3. CDR1 MNHEY and CDR2 SMNVEV come from the germline V gene (reference sequence).

The chain couples TRBV28 to TRBJ1-5; tentatively, D is TRBD1 (5 bases). Between the trimmed V and J ends, which lost 10 bases and 7 bases, there was a span of 14 bases. Germline loops: CDR1 MDHEN, CDR2 SYDVKM. This CDR3 region has 12 residues. The CDR3 loop is CATIGVSQPQHF. CDR3 coding DNA: TGTGCCACGATAGGGGTTAGCCAGCCCCAGCATTTT.

V usage is TRBV15 and J usage is TRBJ2-2; either TRBD1 or TRBD2 may supply D (5 bases each). The V gene's germline CDR1 is LNHNV and CDR2 YYDKDF (reference sequence). Trimming cost V 2 bases and J 4 bases, with 14 bases left between them. The CDR3 is 16 residues long. In DNA, the CDR3 is TGTGCCACCAGCAGATCCCGGGGCCGTGGCACCGGGGAGCTGTTTTTT. This encodes CATSRSRGRGTGELFF.

The chain links TRBV28 to TRBJ1-3; possible D gene TRBD1, 5 bases. Trimming removed 5 bases at V and 4 bases at J, with 18 bases between. The CDR3 contains 16 residues. The germline CDR1 and CDR2 sequences are MDHEN and SYDVKM. For the CDR3, the DNA is TGTGCCAGCAGTCAAACAGGATGGCAGGGAGGAAACACCATATATTTT. Protein sequence: CASSQTGWQGGNTIYF.

This chain uses TRBV6-5 with TRBJ2-7; a weak D match, TRBD1 (5 bases). V lost 5 bases, J lost 0 bases, and 8 bases lay in between. The CDR3 consists of 13 residues. CDR1 is MNHEY, CDR2 SVGAGI, per germline. The CDR3 DNA reads as TGTGCCAGCAGTGTGGACAACTCCTACGAGCAGTACTTC. It is translated as CASSVDNSYEQYF.

This rearrangement joins TRBV7-6 to TRBJ2-5; no clear D gene. The germline V and J ends were trimmed by 6 bases and 5 bases, with 16 bases remaining between them. This CDR3 spans 14 amino acids. In germline, CDR1 is SGHVS, CDR2 FNYEAQ. The CDR3 protein is CASRPELGAETQYF. Here the CDR3 DNA reads TGTGCCAGCAGACCCGAACTGGGCGCGGAGACCCAGTACTTC.

In regard to this clone: The junction departs from germline at one end; a sequencing error may be responsible. The sample carries other DNA sequences with the same CDR3. This chain connects TRBV7-9 to TRBJ2-7, with TRBD2 matching over 8 bases. Germline values: CDR1 SEHNR, CDR2 FQNEAQ (reference sequence). The CDR3 has 14 amino acids. CDR3 DNA sequence: TGTGCCAGTAGCTTAACTAGCGGTCCCTACGAGCAGTACTTC. This sequence encodes CASSLTSGPYEQYF.

The chain employs TRBV14 and TRBJ1-2; TRBD1 is a possible D gene (5 bases). Trimming stripped 0 bases from V and 7 bases from J, with 18 bases between. This CDR3 region has 16 residues. Germline lookup yields CDR1 SGHDN and CDR2 FVKESK. The chain's CDR3 is CASSQDYGGWGRGYTF. The CDR3 DNA sequence: TGTGCCAGCAGCCAAGATTACGGGGGATGGGGCCGTGGCTACACCTTC.

This clone was recorded a few times. The J gene is TRBJ1-1, the V gene TRBV13; possible D gene TRBD1, 5 bases. The CDR3 has 13 residues. With 2 bases removed from V and 9 bases from J, the gap between germline ends came to 13 bases. Germline CDR1 and CDR2: PRHDT and FYEKMQ (reference sequence). The CDR3 nucleotides read TGTGCCAGCAGCTTAAATCCCCAGGGACAAGCTTTCTTT. Translating gives CASSLNPQGQAFF. The variable domain in full, with the rest retrieved from reference TRBV13 and TRBJ1-1, is AAGVIQSPRHLIKEKRETATLKCYPIPRHDTVYWYQQGPGQDPQFLISFYEKMQSDKGSIPDRFSAQQFSDYHSELNMSSLELGDSALYFCASSLNPQGQAFFGQGTRLTVV.

V is TRBV15 and J is TRBJ2-2, with no clear D. From germline, CDR1 is LNHNV and CDR2 YYDKDF (reference sequence). This CDR3 spans 12 amino acids. The V end lost 5 bases, the J end lost 5 bases, and 6 bases lay between the germline ends. The DNA of the CDR3 is TGTGCCACCAGCGGGCAGACCGGGGAGCTGTTTTTT. It translates to CATSGQTGELFF.